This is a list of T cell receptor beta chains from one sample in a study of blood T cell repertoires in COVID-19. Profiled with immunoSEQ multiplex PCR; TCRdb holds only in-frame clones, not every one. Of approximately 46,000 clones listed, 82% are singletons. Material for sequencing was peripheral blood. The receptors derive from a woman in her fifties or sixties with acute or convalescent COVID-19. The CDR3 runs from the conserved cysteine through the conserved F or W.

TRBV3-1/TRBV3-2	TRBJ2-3	CASSQVFRTGSTDTQYF
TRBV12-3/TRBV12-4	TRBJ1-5	CASSFTYNQPQHF
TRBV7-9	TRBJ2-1	CASSYRDYNEQFF
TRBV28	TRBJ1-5	CASSVSNQPQHF
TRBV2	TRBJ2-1	CASSAFGLAGYGYEQFF
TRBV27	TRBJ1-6	CASSSTEIWSPLHF
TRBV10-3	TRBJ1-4	CAISEADRANEKLFF
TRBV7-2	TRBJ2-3	CASRWRGGPDTQYF
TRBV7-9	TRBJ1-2	CASSHRGQGFYGYTF
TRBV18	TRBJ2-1	CASSPNAGGVNEQFF
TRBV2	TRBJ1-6	CASRTGTSYNSPLHF
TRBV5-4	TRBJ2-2	CASSPHGPTGELFF
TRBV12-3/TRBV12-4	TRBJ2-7	CASTAGGPYEQYF
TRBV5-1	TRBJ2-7	CASSLMDSSYEQYF
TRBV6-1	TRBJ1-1	CASTTPGQLNTEAFF
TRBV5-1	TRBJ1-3	CASSLEAPGQISGNTIYF